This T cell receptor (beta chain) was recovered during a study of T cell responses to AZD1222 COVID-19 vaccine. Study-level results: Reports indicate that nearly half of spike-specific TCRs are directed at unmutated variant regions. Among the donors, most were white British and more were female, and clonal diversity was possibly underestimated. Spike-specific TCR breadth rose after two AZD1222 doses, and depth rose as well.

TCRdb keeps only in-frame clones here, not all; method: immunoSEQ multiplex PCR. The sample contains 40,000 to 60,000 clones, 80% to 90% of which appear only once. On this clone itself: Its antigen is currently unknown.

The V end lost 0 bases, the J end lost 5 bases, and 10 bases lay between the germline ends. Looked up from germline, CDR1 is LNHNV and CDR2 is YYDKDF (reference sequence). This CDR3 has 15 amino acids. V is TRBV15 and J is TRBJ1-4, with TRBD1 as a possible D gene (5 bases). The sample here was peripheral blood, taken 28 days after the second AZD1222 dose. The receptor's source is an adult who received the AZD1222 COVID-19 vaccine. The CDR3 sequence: CATSRDLGENEKLFF. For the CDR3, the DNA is TGTGCCACCAGCAGAGATTTGGGGGAGAATGAAAAACTGTTTTTT.